These 3 T cell receptor beta chains were sequenced from one sample in a study of patients with pleural tuberculosis. One entry per CDR3 protein, called by TCRdb with MiXCR from the reads. Of approximately 53,000 distinct CDR3 sequences listed, about 6.8% are singletons. The receptors were gathered from a human donor with pleural tuberculosis.

This chain uses TRBV11-2 with TRBJ2-7, with D unclear. Between the trimmed V and J ends, which lost 5 bases and 0 bases, there was a span of 8 bases. This CDR3 comprises 13 residues. Germline CDR1 reads SGHAT; CDR2 reads FQNNGV. For the CDR3, the DNA is TGTGCCAGCAGCCCAGGTCCCTCCTACGAGCAGTACGTC. Translating gives CASSPGPSYEQYV.

This clonotype came up many times. The rearrangement links TRBV11-1 to TRBJ1-6, with no clear D. This CDR3 region has 13 residues. The V end lost 5 bases, the J end lost 7 bases, and 9 bases lay between the germline ends. Looked up from germline, CDR1 is SGHAT and CDR2 is FQDESV (reference sequence). This chain's CDR3 is CASSPSQNSPLHF. Written as DNA, the CDR3 is TGTGCCAGCAGCCCGAGCCAAAATTCACCCCTCCACTTT.

This clonotype was observed many times. The chain employs TRBV6-2 or TRBV6-3 and TRBJ1-1; D call uncertain. Germline lookup yields CDR1 MNHEY and CDR2 SVGEGT. There are 14 residues in the CDR3. Trimming took off 2 bases at V and 0 bases at J, with 7 bases between the two ends. CDR3 sequence: CASSYGRVNTEAFF. The CDR3 DNA reads TGTGCCAGCAGTTACGGTAGGGTGAACACTGAAGCTTTCTTT.